There are many counts of the clone carrying this TCR beta chain. Its target is not known. Enrolled ophthalmopathy patients presented with a Clinical Activity Score of at least 3, a NOSPECS grade of at least 4, and disease duration under 3 months. Researchers barred patients who had uncontrolled infection, other autoimmune disease, pregnancy or lactation. CDR1 is PRHDT and CDR2 is FYEKMQ in the germline V gene (reference sequence). This CDR3 region has 14 residues. V dropped 5 bases and J dropped 2 bases, with 11 bases sitting between them. Amplified TCR beta CDR3 regions came from RNA transcripts. The HTBI primer set drove a first-round RT-PCR of the TCR CDR3. TCRdb reprocessed the multiplex PCR reads via MiXCR and lists one record per CDR3 protein. Altogether 400,000 or so distinct CDR3 sequences are present, 14% being singletons, with the ten largest covering 15% to 20%. This sample was taken from a study of T cells in Graves' hyperthyroidism and ophthalmopathy. For the study at large: The initial diagnosis was the point when peripheral blood was collected, ahead of any treatment. Overall study results and limits: Most clonotypes expanded in thyroid above 0.001 were likewise present in blood.

This sequence joins TRBV13 and TRBJ2-3; D possibly corresponds to TRBD2 (5 bases). The sequenced sample was blood. The source of this sequence is a woman younger than 45 with Graves' ophthalmopathy. DNA for the CDR3: TGTGCCAGCAGCGTTCCGGGATACACAGATACGCAGTATTTT. Protein: CASSVPGYTDTQYF.